Detailed here is one T cell receptor beta chain. Its cognate antigen is unknown. This entry is derived from a study of cytomegalovirus exposure and HLA in healthy donors. As for the study in general: Genetic ancestry analysis placed approximately 78% of the 398 donors that were genotyped in the Caucasian-associated cluster. Study outcomes and limitations: Whilst most TCR sequences proved rare, a subset of public TCRs occurred across many donors.

This PCR relied on a set of 60 Vbeta primers and 13 Jbeta primers. TCRdb keeps only in-frame clones here, not all; method: immunoSEQ multiplex PCR. The sample has some 170,000 clones, 81% seen once. Trimming cost V 3 bases and J 8 bases; bases outside gene matches: 7. The CDR3 has 15 amino acids. Germline CDR1 and CDR2: MNHNY and SVGAGI (reference sequence). Input material: PBMCs. The chain recombines TRBV6-6 with TRBJ1-4; 9 nucleotides align to TRBD1. This clonotype originated in a woman aged 18 to 35 in good health and CMV-seronegative. CDR3 sequence (DNA): TGTGCCAGCAGTTATTCACAGGGGGCGCACGAAAAACTGTTTTTT. As protein: CASSYSQGAHEKLFF.